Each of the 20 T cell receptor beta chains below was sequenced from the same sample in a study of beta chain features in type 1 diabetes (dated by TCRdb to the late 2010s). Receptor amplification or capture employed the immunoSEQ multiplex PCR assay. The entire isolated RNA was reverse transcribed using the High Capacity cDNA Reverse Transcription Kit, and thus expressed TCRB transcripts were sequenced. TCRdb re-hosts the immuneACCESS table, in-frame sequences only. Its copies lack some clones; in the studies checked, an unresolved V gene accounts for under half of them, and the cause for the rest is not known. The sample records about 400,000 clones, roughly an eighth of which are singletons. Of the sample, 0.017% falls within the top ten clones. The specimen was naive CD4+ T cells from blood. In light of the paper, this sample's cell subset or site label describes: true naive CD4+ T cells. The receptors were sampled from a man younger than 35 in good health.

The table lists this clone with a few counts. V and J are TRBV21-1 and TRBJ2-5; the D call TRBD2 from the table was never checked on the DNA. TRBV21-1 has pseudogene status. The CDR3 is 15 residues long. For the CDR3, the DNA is TGTGCCAGCAGCAAATTGCGGGGGGAGCAAGAGACCCAGTACTTC. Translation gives CASSKLRGEQETQYF.

For the CDR3, the DNA is TGTGCCAGCAGCCGCCGGGGTGGGCGCGGGGAATTCCAAGAGACCCAGTACTTC. It specifies CASSRRGGRGEFQETQYF. The chain links TRBV11-2 to TRBJ2-5; D might be TRBD2 (6 bases). Germline V lookup: CDR1 SGHAT, CDR2 FQNNGV. The CDR3 is 18 amino acids. V was clipped by 5 bases and J by 1 base, with 23 bases between them.

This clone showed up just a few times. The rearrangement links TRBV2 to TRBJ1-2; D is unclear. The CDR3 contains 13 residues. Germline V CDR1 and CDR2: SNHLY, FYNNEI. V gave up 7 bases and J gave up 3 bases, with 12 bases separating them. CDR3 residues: CASNQDSYYGYTF. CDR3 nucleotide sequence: TGTGCCAGCAATCAGGACTCATACTATGGCTACACCTTC. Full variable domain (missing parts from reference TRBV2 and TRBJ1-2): EPEVTQTPSHQVTQMGQEVILRCVPISNHLYFYWYRQILGQKVEFLVSFYNNEISEKSEIFDDQFSVERPDGSNFTLKIRSTKLEDSAMYFCASNQDSYYGYTFGSGTRLTVV.

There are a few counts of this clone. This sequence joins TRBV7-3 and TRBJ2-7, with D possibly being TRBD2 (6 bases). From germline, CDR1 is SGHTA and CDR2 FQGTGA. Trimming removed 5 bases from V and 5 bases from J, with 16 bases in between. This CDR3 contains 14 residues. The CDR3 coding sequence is TGTGCCAGCAGCCCCTGGAGGGGAAGCAACGAGCAGTACTTC. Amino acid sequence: CASSPWRGSNEQYF.

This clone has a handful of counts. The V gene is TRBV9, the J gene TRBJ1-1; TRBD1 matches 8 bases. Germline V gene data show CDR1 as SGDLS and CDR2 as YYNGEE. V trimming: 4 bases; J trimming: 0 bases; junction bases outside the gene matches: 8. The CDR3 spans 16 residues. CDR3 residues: CASSRYRGAMNTEAFF. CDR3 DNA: TGTGCCAGCAGCCGCTACAGGGGGGCGATGAACACTGAAGCTTTCTTT.

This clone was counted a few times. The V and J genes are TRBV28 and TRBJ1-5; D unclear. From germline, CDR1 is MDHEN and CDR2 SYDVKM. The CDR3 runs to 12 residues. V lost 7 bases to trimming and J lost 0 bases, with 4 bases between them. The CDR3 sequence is CASIGSNQPQHF. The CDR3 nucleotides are TGTGCCAGCATCGGTAGCAATCAGCCCCAGCATTTT.

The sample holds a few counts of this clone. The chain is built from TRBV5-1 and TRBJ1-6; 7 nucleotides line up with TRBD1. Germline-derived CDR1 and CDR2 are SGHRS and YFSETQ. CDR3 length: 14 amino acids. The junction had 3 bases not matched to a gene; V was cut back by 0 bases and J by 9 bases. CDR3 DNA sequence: TGCGCCAGCAGCTTGGGACAGGGTGGTTCACCCCTCCACTTT. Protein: CASSLGQGGSPLHF.

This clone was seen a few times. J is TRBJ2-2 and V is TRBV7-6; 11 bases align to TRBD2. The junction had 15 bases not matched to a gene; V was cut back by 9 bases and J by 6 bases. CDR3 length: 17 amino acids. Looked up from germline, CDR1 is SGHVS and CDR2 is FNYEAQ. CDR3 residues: CASAIAGGPAGAGELFF. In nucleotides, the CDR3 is TGTGCCAGTGCAATAGCGGGAGGGCCTGCTGGTGCCGGGGAGCTGTTTTTT.

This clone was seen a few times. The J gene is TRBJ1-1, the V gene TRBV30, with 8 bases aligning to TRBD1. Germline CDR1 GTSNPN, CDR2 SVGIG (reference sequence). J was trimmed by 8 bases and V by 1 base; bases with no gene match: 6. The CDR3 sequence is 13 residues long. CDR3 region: CAWSETGVSEAFF. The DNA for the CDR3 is TGTGCCTGGAGTGAGACAGGGGTCTCGGAAGCTTTCTTT.

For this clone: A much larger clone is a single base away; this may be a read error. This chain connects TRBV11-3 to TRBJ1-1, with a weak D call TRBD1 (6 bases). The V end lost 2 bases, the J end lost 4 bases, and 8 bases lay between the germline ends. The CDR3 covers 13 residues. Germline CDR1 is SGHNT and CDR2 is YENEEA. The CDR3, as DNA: TGTGCCAGCAGCTTACAGGGGAGCACTGAAGCTTTCTTT. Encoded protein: CASSLQGSTEAFF.

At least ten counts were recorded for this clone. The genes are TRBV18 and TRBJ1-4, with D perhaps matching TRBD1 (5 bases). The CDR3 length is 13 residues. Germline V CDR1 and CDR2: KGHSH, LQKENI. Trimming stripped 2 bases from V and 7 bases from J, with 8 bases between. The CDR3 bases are TGTGCCAGCTCACCAGGGGCGAGTGAAAAACTGTTTTTT. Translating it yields CASSPGASEKLFF. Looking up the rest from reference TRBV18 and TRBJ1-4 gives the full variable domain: NAGVMQNPRHLVRRRGQEARLRCSPMKGHSHVYWYRQLPEEGLKFMVYLQKENIIDESGMPKERFSAEFPKEGPSILRIQQVVRGDSAAYFCASSPGASEKLFFGSGTQLSVL.

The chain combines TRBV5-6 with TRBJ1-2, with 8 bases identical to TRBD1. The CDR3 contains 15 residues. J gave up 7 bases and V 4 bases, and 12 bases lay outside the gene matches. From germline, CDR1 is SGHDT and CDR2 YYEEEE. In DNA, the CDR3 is TGTGCCAGCAGCCCGGGACAGGTATTACTGGCTGGCTACACCTTC. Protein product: CASSPGQVLLAGYTF.

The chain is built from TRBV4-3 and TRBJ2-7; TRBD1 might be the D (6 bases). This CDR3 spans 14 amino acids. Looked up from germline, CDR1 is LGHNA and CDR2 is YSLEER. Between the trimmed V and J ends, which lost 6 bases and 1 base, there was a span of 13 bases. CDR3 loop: CASSLVQGSYEQYF. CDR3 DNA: TGCGCCAGCAGTCTCGTACAGGGTTCCTACGAGCAGTACTTC.

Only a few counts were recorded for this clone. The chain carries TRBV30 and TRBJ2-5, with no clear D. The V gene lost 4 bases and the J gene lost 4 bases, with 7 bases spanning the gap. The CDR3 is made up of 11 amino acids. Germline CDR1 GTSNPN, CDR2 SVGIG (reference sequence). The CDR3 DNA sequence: TGTGCCTGGACATTTTTAGAGACCCAGTACTTC. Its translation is CAWTFLETQYF.

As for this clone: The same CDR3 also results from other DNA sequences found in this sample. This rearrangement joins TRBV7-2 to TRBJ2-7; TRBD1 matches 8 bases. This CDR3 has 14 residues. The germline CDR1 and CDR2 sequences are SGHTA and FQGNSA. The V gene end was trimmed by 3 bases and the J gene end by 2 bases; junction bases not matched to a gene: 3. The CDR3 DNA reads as TGTGCCAGCAGCTTCGGACAGGGACCCTACGAGCAGTACTTC. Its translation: CASSFGQGPYEQYF.

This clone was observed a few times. The CDR3 sequence: CASSLAGLADRYNEQFF. In nucleotides, the CDR3 is TGTGCCAGCAGCTTAGCGGGACTAGCGGACCGCTACAATGAGCAGTTCTTC. This rearrangement joins TRBV7-2 to TRBJ2-1, with TRBD2 identical over 11 bases. Looked up from germline, CDR1 is SGHTA and CDR2 is FQGNSA. This CDR3 is 17 amino acids long. V lost 0 bases to trimming and J lost 3 bases; unmatched junction nucleotides: 4.

CDR3 loop: CASSSTGGDEKLFF. In DNA form, the CDR3 reads TGTGCCAGCAGCTCCACAGGGGGCGATGAAAAACTGTTTTTT. The rearrangement links TRBV7-3 to TRBJ1-4, with 9 bases fitting TRBD1. The ends lost 4 bases at V and 6 bases at J; junction bases unmatched: 3. The CDR3 extends over 14 amino acids. The V gene's germline CDR1 is SGHTA and CDR2 FQGTGA.

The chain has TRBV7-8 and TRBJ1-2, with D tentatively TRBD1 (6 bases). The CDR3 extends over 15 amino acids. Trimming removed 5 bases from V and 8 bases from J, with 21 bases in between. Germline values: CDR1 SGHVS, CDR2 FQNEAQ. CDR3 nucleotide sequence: TGTGCCAGCAGCCAACCGACAGGTTCATATGGCGGCTACACCTTC. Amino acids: CASSQPTGSYGGYTF.

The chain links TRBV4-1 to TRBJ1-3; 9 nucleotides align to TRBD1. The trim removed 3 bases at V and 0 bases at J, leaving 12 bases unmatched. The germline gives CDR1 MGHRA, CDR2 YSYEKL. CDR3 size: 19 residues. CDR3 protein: CASSHPRGQGFNSGNTIYF. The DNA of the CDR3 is TGCGCCAGCAGCCATCCAAGGGGACAGGGATTCAACTCTGGAAACACCATATATTTT.

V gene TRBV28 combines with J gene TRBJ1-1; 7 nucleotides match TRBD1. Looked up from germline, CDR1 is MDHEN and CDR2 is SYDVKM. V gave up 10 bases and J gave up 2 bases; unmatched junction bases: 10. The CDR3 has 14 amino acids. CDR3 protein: CAITEGAYNTEAFF. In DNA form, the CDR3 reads TGTGCCATTACCGAGGGGGCTTATAACACTGAAGCTTTCTTT.